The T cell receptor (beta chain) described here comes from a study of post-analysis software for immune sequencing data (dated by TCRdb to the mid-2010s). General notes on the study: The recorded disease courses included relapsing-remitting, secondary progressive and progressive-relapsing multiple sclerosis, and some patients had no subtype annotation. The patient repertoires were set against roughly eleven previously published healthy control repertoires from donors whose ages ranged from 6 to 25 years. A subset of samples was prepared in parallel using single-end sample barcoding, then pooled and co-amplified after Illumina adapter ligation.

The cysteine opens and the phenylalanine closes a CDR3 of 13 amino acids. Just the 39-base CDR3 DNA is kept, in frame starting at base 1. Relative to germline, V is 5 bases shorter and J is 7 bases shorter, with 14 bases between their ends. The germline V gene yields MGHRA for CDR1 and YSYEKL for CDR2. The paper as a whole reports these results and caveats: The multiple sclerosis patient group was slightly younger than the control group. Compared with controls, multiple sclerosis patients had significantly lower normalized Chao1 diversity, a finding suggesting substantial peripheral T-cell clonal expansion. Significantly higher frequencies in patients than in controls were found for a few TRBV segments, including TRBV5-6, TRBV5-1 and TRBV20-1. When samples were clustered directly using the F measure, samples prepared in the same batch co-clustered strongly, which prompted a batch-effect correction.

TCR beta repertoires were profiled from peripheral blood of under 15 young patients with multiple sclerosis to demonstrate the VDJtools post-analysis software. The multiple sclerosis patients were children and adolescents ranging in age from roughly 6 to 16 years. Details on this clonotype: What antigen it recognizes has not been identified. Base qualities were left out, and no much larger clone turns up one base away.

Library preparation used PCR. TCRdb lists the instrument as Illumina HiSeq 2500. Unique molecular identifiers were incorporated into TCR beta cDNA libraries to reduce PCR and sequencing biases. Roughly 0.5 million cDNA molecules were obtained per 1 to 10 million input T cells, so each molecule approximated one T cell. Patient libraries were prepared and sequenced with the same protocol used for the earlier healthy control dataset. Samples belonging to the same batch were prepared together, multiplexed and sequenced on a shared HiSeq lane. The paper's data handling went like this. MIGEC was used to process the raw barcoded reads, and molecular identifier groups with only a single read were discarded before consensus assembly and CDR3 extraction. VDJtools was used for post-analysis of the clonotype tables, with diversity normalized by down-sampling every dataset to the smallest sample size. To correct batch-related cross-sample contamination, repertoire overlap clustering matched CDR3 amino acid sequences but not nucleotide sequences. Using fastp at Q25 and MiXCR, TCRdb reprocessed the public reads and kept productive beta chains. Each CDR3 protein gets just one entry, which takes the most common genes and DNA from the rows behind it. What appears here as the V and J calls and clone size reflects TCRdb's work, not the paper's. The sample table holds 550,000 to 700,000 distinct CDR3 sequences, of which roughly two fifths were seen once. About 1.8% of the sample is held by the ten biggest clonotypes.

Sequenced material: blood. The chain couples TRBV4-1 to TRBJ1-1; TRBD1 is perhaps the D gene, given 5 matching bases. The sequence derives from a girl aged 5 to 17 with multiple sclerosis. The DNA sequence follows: TGCGCCAGCAGCGCCCCAGGGTCCGGTGAAGCTTTCTTT. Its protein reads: CASSAPGSGEAFF.